The present T cell receptor beta chain was sequenced within a study of blood T cell repertoires in COVID-19. On the study more broadly: Collection of acute and convalescent COVID-19 samples took place in the United States, Italy and Spain.

The CDR3 totals 16 residues. CDR1 is KGHDR and CDR2 is SFDVKD in the germline V gene. V was shortened by 4 bases and J by 5 bases, with 17 bases between the two germline ends. During active infection, Seattle patients enrolled and were then monitored through disease. Only in-frame clones appear in the TCRdb table, and some are missing; sequencing was by immunoSEQ multiplex PCR. The sample records some 110,000 clones, 75% to 85% being singletons. This chain joins TRBV24-1 and TRBJ2-1, with D possibly matching TRBD1 (8 bases). Material: peripheral blood. This receptor was obtained from a man aged 80 or over with COVID-19, enrolled during active disease. CDR3 protein: CATSDQNRGGHNEQFF. Here the CDR3 DNA reads TGTGCCACCAGTGACCAAAACAGGGGGGGACACAATGAGCAGTTCTTC.